Shown below are 25 T cell receptor beta chains from a single sample sequenced in a study of T cells in women clearing cervical HPV infection. Clones were sequenced by immunoSEQ multiplex PCR, and TCRdb holds only the in-frame ones, with some missing. Its table records about 48,000 clones. Sequences were obtained from blood buffy coat. These receptors came from a woman between 18 and 69 years old with a cervical HPV16 infection that either progressed to CIN3+ or cleared (not recorded which).

Concerning this clone: Sequencing ends 3 residues short of the CDR3 end; the germline J gene provides the rest. V and J are TRBV5-1 and TRBJ2-7, with 9 bases lining up with TRBD1. The germline V gene encodes CDR1 SGHRS and CDR2 YFSETQ. V trimming: 4 bases; J trimming: 6 bases; junction bases outside the gene matches: 5. The CDR3 contains 13 residues. The CDR3 DNA, read in part, is TGCGCCAGCAGCCGGGACAGGGCGGGCGAG. Protein sequence: CASSRDRAGE. The entire CDR3 protein reads CASSRDRAGEQYF.

With regard to this clone: Read data end 3 residues before the CDR3 end; the end is taken from the germline J gene. The chain links TRBV7-6 to TRBJ2-1; 8 bases are shared with TRBD1. From germline, CDR1 is SGHVS and CDR2 FNYEAQ. The CDR3 totals 16 residues. J was trimmed by 0 bases and V by 4 bases; bases with no gene match: 5. The part of the CDR3 DNA that was read is TGTGCCAGCAGCTCTAGGGACAGGAGCTCCTACAATGAG. Translation: CASSSRDRSSYNE. The CDR3 in full is CASSSRDRSSYNEQFF.

Worth noting for this clone: The CDR3 extends 3 residues past the end of the read, so its final part is completed from the germline J gene. V usage is TRBV20-1 and J usage is TRBJ2-7, with 9 bases fitting TRBD2. Trimming took 5 bases from V and 1 from J; bases not matched to a gene: 6. This CDR3 region has 14 residues. Per germline, CDR1 DFQATT and CDR2 SNEGSKA (reference sequence). CDR3 residues: CSAHSGGRSYEQYF. CDR3 DNA (partial): TGCAGTGCTCATAGCGGGGGCCGATCCTACGAG.

Points on this clone: The DNA ends 3 residues before the CDR3 does, and the rest of the CDR3 is filled in from the germline J gene. The chain carries TRBV20-1 and TRBJ1-2; TRBD1 matches at 10 bases. This CDR3 has 15 residues. After removal of 0 bases from V and 5 bases from J, the junction contained 6 bases not matched to a gene. Germline-derived CDR1 and CDR2 are DFQATT and SNEGSKA (reference sequence). CDR3 DNA (partial): TGCAGTGCTAGAGATAGGACAGGGGGGCAATATGGC. It yields the protein CSARDRTGGQYG. The full CDR3 protein is CSARDRTGGQYGYTF.

As regards this clone: The read ends 3 residues early relative to the CDR3; the germline J gene fills the gap. This chain connects TRBV6-1 to TRBJ1-5; possibly TRBD1 for D (5 bases). The CDR3 has 15 amino acids. Germline V gene lookup returns CDR1 MNHNS and CDR2 SASEGT. V lost 3 bases and J 1 base, leaving 10 bases between the germline ends. CDR3 in amino acids: CASSDRQISNQPQHF. The CDR3 bases that were read are TGTGCCAGCAGTGATCGACAGATAAGCAATCAGCCC.

A word on this clone: The read comes to an end 3 residues before the CDR3 does, leaving the germline J gene to fill in the end. The chain uses TRBV20-1 and TRBJ1-5; unclear D gene. The CDR3 covers 15 residues. Looked up from germline, CDR1 is DFQATT and CDR2 is SNEGSKA (reference sequence). Between the trimmed V and J ends, which lost 3 bases and 0 bases, there was a span of 12 bases. CDR3 region: CSARRSGGSNQPQHF. The covered CDR3 bases are TGCAGTGCTAGGAGATCCGGTGGTAGCAATCAGCCC.

Comments on this clone: The read terminates 3 residues before the CDR3 end, so the remaining end is supplied by the germline J gene. This chain connects TRBV4-1 to TRBJ1-1; D possibly corresponds to TRBD1 (5 bases). Per the germline V gene, CDR1 is MGHRA and CDR2 is YSYEKL. V was clipped by 1 base and J by 2 bases, with 14 bases between them. The length of the CDR3 is 16 residues. This CDR3 is CASSQAPGGSNTEAFF. CDR3 DNA (partial): TGCGCCAGCAGCCAAGCCCCCGGGGGAAGTAACACTGAA.

A note on this clone: The read stops 3 residues short of the end of the CDR3; the missing end is completed from the germline J gene. This chain links TRBV7-8 with TRBJ2-1; D is tentatively TRBD1 or TRBD2 (5 bases each). The CDR3 spans 16 residues. With 4 bases removed from V and 2 bases from J, the gap between germline ends came to 15 bases. CDR1 SGHVS and CDR2 FQNEAQ come from the germline V gene. CDR3 DNA (partial): TGTGCCAGCAGCTCGAGGGGTCGTGGGGCCTACAATGAG. It encodes CASSSRGRGAYNE. The whole CDR3 protein reads CASSSRGRGAYNEQFF.

A remark on this clone: Coverage ceases 3 residues before the CDR3 finishes, and the germline J gene fills in the end. The chain recombines TRBV29-1 with TRBJ1-3; the D is unclear. The germline CDR1 and CDR2 sequences are SQVTM and ANQGSEA. V lost 4 bases, J lost 0 bases, and 7 bases lay in between. This CDR3 spans 13 amino acids. The CDR3 is CSVVELSGNTIYF. CDR3 DNA, as far as it was read: TGCAGCGTTGTAGAACTCTCTGGAAACACC.

As regards this clone: From the germline J gene comes the end of the CDR3, since the read stops 3 residues before it. This chain joins TRBV7-3 and TRBJ2-6; 9 bases line up with TRBD1. The germline V gene encodes CDR1 SGHTA and CDR2 FQGTGA. The CDR3 loop spans 20 amino acids. V gave up 0 bases and J gave up 0 bases; unmatched junction bases: 9. CDR3 region: CASSLTAGTGFTSGANVLTF. Incomplete CDR3 DNA: TGTGCCAGCAGCTTAACCGCCGGGACAGGGTTTACCTCTGGGGCCAACGTC.

As concerns this clone: The read finishes 3 residues shy of the CDR3 end, and the germline J gene is used to complete it. V usage is TRBV19 and J usage is TRBJ1-2, with D unclear. CDR1 is LNHDA, CDR2 SQIVND, per germline (reference sequence). This CDR3 has 16 residues. V dropped 5 bases and J dropped 3 bases, with 19 bases sitting between them. Incomplete CDR3 DNA: TGTGCCAGTAGTGAAGCATCTGCCGGGTACGACTATGGC. As protein: CASSEASAGYDYG. The CDR3 in full is CASSEASAGYDYGYTF.

Concerning this clone: Read coverage stops 3 residues before the CDR3 terminus; the germline J gene supplies the remainder. The chain carries TRBV11-2 and TRBJ1-6; D unclear. From germline, CDR1 is SGHAT and CDR2 FQNNGV. CDR3 length: 13 amino acids. V was shortened by 6 bases and J by 8 bases, with 11 bases between the two germline ends. The CDR3 reads CASSYSPDSPLHF. The sequenced part of the CDR3 DNA is TGTGCCAGCAGTTACAGCCCAGATTCACCC.

Comments on this clone: The read is 3 residues too short to cover the CDR3 end, so that end is filled in from the germline J gene. The chain links TRBV28 to TRBJ1-6; 7 bases align to TRBD1. CDR3 length: 14 amino acids. Germline lookup yields CDR1 MDHEN and CDR2 SYDVKM. V shed 5 bases and J 8 bases; nucleotides not matched to a gene: 6. The CDR3 loop reads CASSPTGRYSPLHF. Incomplete CDR3 DNA: TGTGCCAGCAGTCCGACAGGGAGATATTCACCC.

To note about this clone: The read halts 3 residues ahead of the CDR3 end, with the missing end drawn from the germline J gene. The gene calls are TRBV20-1 and TRBJ2-1, with D possibly matching TRBD2 (5 bases). Looked up from germline, CDR1 is DFQATT and CDR2 is SNEGSKA (reference sequence). The CDR3 length is 15 residues. V shed 2 bases and J shed 4 bases, with 15 bases lying between them. The sequenced CDR3 bases are TGCAGTGCTAGACTAGGCATTAGCGTTTACAATGAG. Amino acids: CSARLGISVYNE. In full, the CDR3 is CSARLGISVYNEQFF.

On this clone: The CDR3 extends 3 residues past the end of the read, so its final part is completed from the germline J gene. The chain recombines TRBV18 with TRBJ1-6; 8 nucleotides align to TRBD1. V lost 4 bases, J lost 9 bases, and 11 bases stayed unmatched. The CDR3 is made up of 16 amino acids. Germline V gene lookup returns CDR1 KGHSH and CDR2 LQKENI. The CDR3: CASSLGTGAKRSPLHF. The DNA read from the CDR3 is TGTGCCAGCTCACTCGGGACAGGCGCGAAGCGTTCACCC.

For this clone: The read ends 3 residues before the CDR3 terminus; that terminus is restored from the germline J gene. The chain recombines TRBV19 with TRBJ2-1, with 8 nucleotides matching TRBD2. Looked up from germline, CDR1 is LNHDA and CDR2 is SQIVND (reference sequence). The CDR3 sequence is 15 residues long. V lost 4 bases and J lost 7; bases outside the gene matches: 9. Partial CDR3 DNA: TGTGCCAGTAGTAAACCGGGACTAGTGAAAAATGAG. This sequence encodes CASSKPGLVKNE. The full CDR3 protein reads CASSKPGLVKNEQFF. Drawing the rest from reference TRBV19 and TRBJ2-1, the complete variable domain is DGGITQSPKYLFRKEGQNVTLSCEQNLNHDAMYWYRQDPGQGLRLIYYSQIVNDFQKGDIAEGYSVSREKKESFPLTVTSAQKNPTAFYLCASSKPGLVKNEQFFGPGTRLTVL.

On this clone: The read stops 3 residues short of the end of the CDR3; the missing end is completed from the germline J gene. V usage is TRBV5-1 and J usage is TRBJ2-7, with a tentative D call TRBD2 (5 bases). Between the trimmed V and J ends, which lost 0 bases and 1 base, there was a span of 8 bases. There are 14 residues in the CDR3. Germline-derived CDR1 and CDR2 are SGHRS and YFSETQ. CDR3 DNA (partial): TGCGCCAGCAGCTTGGGCGGGTCGTCCTACGAG. Its protein is CASSLGGSSYE. The whole CDR3 reads CASSLGGSSYEQYF.

As regards this clone: The read ends 3 residues before the CDR3 terminus; that terminus is restored from the germline J gene. The J gene is TRBJ2-7, the V gene TRBV7-9; 8 nucleotides line up with TRBD1. The length of the CDR3 is 12 residues. Germline CDR1 is SEHNR and CDR2 is FQNEAQ (reference sequence). The ends lost 8 bases at V and 6 bases at J; junction bases unmatched: 6. The covered CDR3 bases are TGTGCCAGCGCCAGGGGGCTGGTCGAG. As protein: CASARGLVE. The whole CDR3 sequence is CASARGLVEQYF.

As for this clone: The read gets to within 3 residues of the CDR3 end, and the germline J gene fills in the rest. The rearrangement uses TRBV5-1 and TRBJ2-2; 7 nucleotides align to TRBD1. The length of the CDR3 is 15 residues. In germline, CDR1 is SGHRS, CDR2 YFSETQ. V gave up 1 base and J gave up 3 bases; unmatched junction bases: 3. CDR3 loop: CASSLRQGDTGELFF. Partial CDR3 DNA: TGCGCCAGCAGCTTGCGACAGGGAGACACCGGGGAG.

Of note for this clone: Coverage ceases 3 residues before the CDR3 finishes, and the germline J gene fills in the end. Other nucleotide sequences from this sample produce the same CDR3. V usage is TRBV2 and J usage is TRBJ2-3; 8 bases are shared with TRBD2. Germline CDR1 and CDR2: SNHLY and FYNNEI. V lost 6 bases and J lost 4; bases outside the gene matches: 3. The CDR3 sequence is 13 residues long. The CDR3 here is CASRDGGADTQYF. The CDR3 DNA, read in part, is TGTGCCAGCAGAGACGGGGGGGCAGATACG.

Note on this clone: The sequenced fragment ends 3 residues before the CDR3 boundary, so the rest is inferred from the germline J gene. The chain employs TRBV28 and TRBJ2-4; weak D call: TRBD1 (5 bases). V lost 9 bases and J 1 base, leaving 10 bases between the germline ends. This CDR3 has 13 amino acids. Germline loops: CDR1 MDHEN, CDR2 SYDVKM. CDR3 region: CASTPGAKNIQYF. CDR3 DNA (partial): TGTGCCAGTACTCCAGGGGCCAAAAACATT.

As concerns this clone: The CDR3 end is not reached by the read, which stops 3 residues before it; the germline J gene fills it in. The chain carries TRBV18 and TRBJ2-1; TRBD2 aligns across 7 bases. Germline V gene lookup returns CDR1 KGHSH and CDR2 LQKENI. After removal of 4 bases from V and 4 bases from J, the junction contained 10 bases not matched to a gene. The CDR3 length is 16 residues. Incomplete CDR3 DNA: TGTGCCAGCTCACTCTCCCTAGCGGTTTCTTACAATGAG. It encodes CASSLSLAVSYNE. In full, the CDR3 reads CASSLSLAVSYNEQFF.

About this clone: The sequenced fragment ends 3 residues before the CDR3 boundary, so the rest is inferred from the germline J gene. The chain joins TRBV20-1 to TRBJ1-1; D is possibly TRBD1 (5 bases). Germline V gives CDR1 DFQATT, CDR2 SNEGSKA (reference sequence). Trimming removed 6 bases at V and 3 bases at J, with 11 bases between. The CDR3 loop spans 12 amino acids. CDR3 DNA, as far as it was read: TGCAGTGCGATGTTAGGGGACACTGAA. Its protein is CSAMLGDTE. The whole CDR3 protein is CSAMLGDTEAFF.

Note on this clone: The CDR3 end is not reached by the read, which stops 3 residues before it; the germline J gene fills it in. The chain uses TRBV2 and TRBJ2-2, with TRBD2 matching 14 bases. After removal of 6 bases from V and 6 bases from J, the junction contained 12 bases not matched to a gene. Germline lookup yields CDR1 SNHLY and CDR2 FYNNEI. The CDR3 covers 18 residues. The sequenced part of the CDR3 DNA is TGTGCCAGCAGAGAGGGGACTAGCGGGAGTTTCCCGGCCGGGGAG. Its translation is CASREGTSGSFPAGE. The CDR3 reads in full as CASREGTSGSFPAGELFF.

As to this clone: The read is 3 residues too short to cover the CDR3 end, so that end is filled in from the germline J gene. The genes are TRBV7-9 and TRBJ1-1; D possibly corresponds to TRBD1 (6 bases). V was cut by 3 bases and J by 3 bases, with 11 bases left in between. Looked up from germline, CDR1 is SEHNR and CDR2 is FQNEAQ (reference sequence). The CDR3 has 14 residues. The chain's CDR3 is CASSFGGADTEAFF. CDR3 bases read: TGTGCCAGCAGCTTTGGGGGGGCAGACACTGAA. The whole variable domain, remainder taken from reference TRBV7-9 and TRBJ1-1, is DTGVSQNPRHKITKRGQNVTFRCDPISEHNRLYWYRQTLGQGPEFLTYFQNEAQLEKSRLLSDRFSAERPKGSFSTLEIQRTEQGDSAMYLCASSFGGADTEAFFGQGTRLTVV.